Described below is a single T cell receptor beta chain sequence and its context. Its specificity is not known. These data belong to a study of cytomegalovirus exposure and HLA in healthy donors. Study-wide results and caveats: Reports credit the classifier with highly specific, highly sensitive diagnosis of cytomegalovirus status. Generally TCR sequences proved uncommon, though certain public TCRs appeared in numerous donors. Specificity for CMV antigens was confirmed in vitro for a few of the CMV-associated chains.

Among the roughly 110 subjects of the validation cohort, separate from the approximately 700-subject first cohort, were the donors. The germline gives CDR1 MNHEY, CDR2 SMNVEV (reference sequence). V gave up 5 bases and J gave up 0 bases, with 14 bases separating them. CDR3 length: 15 residues. Using immunoSEQ multiplex PCR, the repertoire was profiled, and TCRdb retains in-frame clones only, with some absent. Here the sample spans about 160,000 clones, around four fifths being singletons. The J gene is TRBJ2-7, the V gene TRBV27; TRBD2 is a possible D gene (6 bases). The specimen sequenced was PBMCs. This clonotype was obtained from a man aged 25-45 years in good health and CMV-seropositive. In DNA, the CDR3 is TGTGCCAGCAGTATGAGGACTACTCCCTCCTACGAGCAGTACTTC. Translated, it gives CASSMRTTPSYEQYF.